This TCR beta chain originates from a study of prognosis after radiotherapy for stage I lung cancer. About the research overall: Medically, all non-small cell lung cancer patients were deemed inoperable.

Germline V gene sequence: CDR1 MNHEY, CDR2 SMNVEV (reference sequence). The CDR3 sequence is 15 residues long. TCR beta CDR3 was amplified from genomic DNA by two-round multiplex PCR. Each TRBV and TRBJ gene had its own primer in the first PCR round. Using its own MiXCR run on the multiplex PCR reads, TCRdb lists one record per CDR3 protein. The sample carries over 45,000 distinct CDR3 sequences, approximately 26% recorded once. A note on this clonotype: A junction boundary mismatches the germline segment, possibly from a read error.

The genes are TRBV27 and TRBJ1-2, with 9 bases fitting TRBD1. The TCR comes from a donor of 50 years or more with non-small cell lung cancer. The specimen comprised PBMCs, sampled before or after stereotactic body radiation therapy (not recorded which). As DNA, the CDR3 is TGTGCCGGCAGGACTTTAGGACAGGGGATCTATGGCTACACCTTC. It translates to CAGRTLGQGIYGYTF.